This T cell receptor (beta chain) comes out of a study of Ad26.COV2.S vaccination and SARS-CoV-2 variants. Using immunoSEQ multiplex PCR, the repertoire was profiled, and TCRdb retains in-frame clones only, with some absent. The table has around 100,000 clones, around three quarters seen once. Regarding the study as a whole: Similar non-spike TCR breadth was seen in vaccine and placebo recipients. Greater spike-specific TCR breadth was seen in vaccine recipients than in placebo recipients. In TCR breadth and depth analyses, total T cell responses may have been underestimated.

The CDR3 covers 13 residues. Germline lookup yields CDR1 SNHLY and CDR2 FYNNEI. V lost 1 base and J 6 bases, leaving 7 bases between the germline ends. To note about this clone: What it binds is unknown.

The sample here was peripheral blood, taken after recovery from COVID-19. V gene TRBV2 combines with J gene TRBJ1-5; D not resolved. The clonotype comes from a human donor who had recovered from COVID-19. The CDR3 loop reads CASSEEEGQPQHF. The CDR3 nucleotides read TGTGCCAGCAGTGAAGAGGAAGGTCAGCCCCAGCATTTT. Filled out from reference TRBV2 and TRBJ1-5, the complete variable domain reads EPEVTQTPSHQVTQMGQEVILRCVPISNHLYFYWYRQILGQKVEFLVSFYNNEISEKSEIFDDQFSVERPDGSNFTLKIRSTKLEDSAMYFCASSEEEGQPQHFGDGTRLSIL.